This T cell receptor (beta chain) came from a study of T cell repertoires in cytomegalovirus infection. Study as a whole: Recently identified HLA-C-restricted and well-studied HLA-B-restricted CMV epitopes were used.

TCRdb itself ran the reads through MiXCR, one entry per CDR3 protein. The sample has roughly 730,000 distinct CDR3 sequences, around 30% seen once. Note on this clonotype: The target antigen is unknown.

Deletions cut 2 bases from V and 0 bases from J, with 16 bases between. The CDR3 contains 18 residues. The germline CDR1 and CDR2 sequences are MNHEY and SVGAGI. This material consisted of cultured PBMCs, taken from culture after CMV antigen stimulation. The receptor comes from a human donor in good health (CMV status not recorded). Some clones in this sample may be carry-over from other donors' samples. The chain uses TRBV6-5 and TRBJ1-4, with D unresolved. CDR3 sequence (DNA): TGTGCCAGCAGTTACGACCGACCAAGGGCGGCAACTAATGAAAAACTGTTTTTT. Translation gives CASSYDRPRAATNEKLFF.